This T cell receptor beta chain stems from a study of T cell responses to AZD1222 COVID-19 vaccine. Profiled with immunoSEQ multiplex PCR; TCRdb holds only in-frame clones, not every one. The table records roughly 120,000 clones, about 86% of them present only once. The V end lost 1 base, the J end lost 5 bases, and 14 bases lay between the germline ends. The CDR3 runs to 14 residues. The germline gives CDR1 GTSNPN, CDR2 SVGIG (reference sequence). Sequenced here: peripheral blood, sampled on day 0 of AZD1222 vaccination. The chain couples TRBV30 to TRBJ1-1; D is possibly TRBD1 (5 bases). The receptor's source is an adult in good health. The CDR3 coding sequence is TGTGCCTGGAGTGCCGGGACTCACAGGACTGAAGCTTTCTTT. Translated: CAWSAGTHRTEAFF.